The T cell receptor beta chain described here comes from a study of blood T cell repertoires in COVID-19. About the research overall: Nucleic acid was either cDNA or gDNA, and it came from T cells, B-cell-depleted T cells, or PBMCs.

The V gene end was trimmed by 4 bases and the J gene end by 2 bases; junction bases not matched to a gene: 0. Per germline, CDR1 LNHDA and CDR2 SQIVND (reference sequence). The length of the CDR3 is 14 residues. Method: immunoSEQ multiplex PCR; TCRdb's copy keeps in-frame clones and lacks some. Altogether some 26,000 clones are present, around nine tenths being singletons, with the ten largest covering approximately 16%. The sequence was obtained from a human donor in a cohort sampled during active COVID-19. The chain combines TRBV19 with TRBJ2-1, with 9 bases identical to TRBD1. The sample was peripheral blood. CDR3 in amino acids: CASSRQGAYNEQFF. The CDR3 region has the DNA TGTGCCAGTAGTAGACAGGGGGCCTACAATGAGCAGTTCTTC. Full variable domain (outside the CDR3, taken from reference TRBV19 and TRBJ2-1): DGGITQSPKYLFRKEGQNVTLSCEQNLNHDAMYWYRQDPGQGLRLIYYSQIVNDFQKGDIAEGYSVSREKKESFPLTVTSAQKNPTAFYLCASSRQGAYNEQFFGPGTRLTVL.